Shown below are 31 T cell receptor beta chains from a single sample sequenced in a study of CD8 T cells in ankylosing spondylitis. TCRdb reprocessed the 5' RACE reads with MiXCR, giving one entry per CDR3 protein. The data show fewer than 250,000 distinct CDR3 sequences, about 10% seen once. What was sequenced was blood, either unsorted or a sorted T cell fraction (not recorded which). The source of these receptors is a male donor with ankylosing spondylitis or in good health (not recorded which).

This clonotype has at least ten counts. The chain links TRBV3-1 to TRBJ1-1; 7 bases map to TRBD1. The CDR3 contains 14 residues. With 5 bases clipped from V and 3 bases from J, the junction kept 6 bases outside the gene matches. The germline CDR1 and CDR2 sequences are LGHDT and YNNKEL (reference sequence). The CDR3 here is CASSAHRGHTEAFF. The CDR3, as DNA: TGTGCCAGCAGCGCCCACAGGGGTCACACTGAAGCTTTCTTT.

This clonotype was counted at least ten times. The chain recombines TRBV7-8 with TRBJ2-1; TRBD1 is a possible D gene (5 bases). CDR1 and CDR2 (germline): SGHVS, FQNEAQ. V shed 1 base and J shed 8 bases, with 15 bases lying between them. The CDR3 loop spans 15 amino acids. DNA for the CDR3: TGTGCCAGCAGCTTAGGAGCAGGGCCTATGGATGAGCAGTTCTTC. Its translation: CASSLGAGPMDEQFF.

This clonotype was detected ten times or more. The chain has TRBV6-5 and TRBJ1-1; TRBD1 matches 9 bases. V lost 5 bases to trimming and J lost 7 bases; unmatched junction nucleotides: 2. Germline CDR1 reads MNHEY; CDR2 reads SVGAGI. CDR3 length: 12 amino acids. The CDR3 nucleotides read TGTGCCAGCAGTACAGGGGGCGGTGAAGCTTTCTTT. This codes for CASSTGGGEAFF.

This clonotype was counted at least ten times. The rearrangement uses TRBV24-1 and TRBJ1-5; 8 nucleotides align to TRBD1. The CDR3 has 16 residues. Germline V lookup: CDR1 KGHDR, CDR2 SFDVKD. V lost 0 bases, J lost 5 bases, and 5 bases stayed unmatched. This CDR3 reads CATSDLQEDRDQPQHF. The CDR3 bases are TGTGCCACCAGTGATTTGCAAGAGGACAGGGATCAGCCCCAGCATTTT.

This clonotype was observed many times. V is TRBV3-1 and J is TRBJ1-2, with D possibly being TRBD1 (5 bases). This CDR3 contains 14 residues. Germline V lookup: CDR1 LGHDT, CDR2 YNNKEL (reference sequence). The V end lost 0 bases, the J end lost 8 bases, and 13 bases lay between the germline ends. The CDR3 loop is CASSQDLGRAGYTF. In nucleotides, the CDR3 is TGTGCCAGCAGCCAAGATTTGGGCAGGGCGGGCTACACCTTC.

This clonotype was observed at least ten times. The chain joins TRBV5-1 to TRBJ1-5; weak D call: TRBD1 (5 bases). V was pared by 0 bases and J by 4 bases, with 11 bases between. CDR3 length: 15 amino acids. Germline CDR1 SGHRS, CDR2 YFSETQ. The CDR3 is CASSLAPGGNQPQHF. In DNA, the CDR3 is TGCGCCAGCAGCTTGGCCCCGGGGGGAAATCAGCCCCAGCATTTT.

In this sample, this clonotype turned up many times. The J gene is TRBJ2-7, the V gene TRBV20-1; 10 bases are a match to TRBD2. Germline assignment: CDR1 DFQATT and CDR2 SNEGSKA (reference sequence). Trimming took 0 bases from V and 3 from J; bases not matched to a gene: 17. This CDR3 has 19 residues. In nucleotides, the CDR3 is TGCAGTGCTAGAGATTTTGAGTTAGCGGGGGGCCCGAACCTCTACGAGCAGTACTTC. Its translation: CSARDFELAGGPNLYEQYF.

This clonotype was observed many times. The chain couples TRBV4-1 to TRBJ2-3, with D maybe TRBD2 (6 bases). Trimming took off 4 bases at V and 0 bases at J, with 14 bases between the two ends. This CDR3 has 16 amino acids. Germline V gene data show CDR1 as MGHRA and CDR2 as YSYEKL. CDR3 nucleotides: TGCGCCAGCAGCCTTGCGGGGCTTCGCAGCACAGATACGCAGTATTTT. As protein: CASSLAGLRSTDTQYF.

This clonotype was found many times. This chain connects TRBV10-3 to TRBJ2-7; D is undetermined. Germline values: CDR1 ENHRY, CDR2 SYGVKD. V lost 7 bases, J lost 1 base, and 5 bases lay in between. This CDR3 has 11 residues. The CDR3 region is CAIKQSYEQYF. DNA for the CDR3: TGTGCCATCAAGCAATCCTACGAGCAGTACTTC.

V usage is TRBV30 and J usage is TRBJ2-7; D is unresolved. The ends were cut back, 1 base at V and 1 base at J, with 14 bases in the middle. This CDR3 contains 15 residues. CDR1 GTSNPN and CDR2 SVGIG come from the germline V gene (reference sequence). In DNA, the CDR3 is TGTGCCTGGAGTGAAGTTTTCGTCTTTTCCTACGAGCAGTACTTC. This encodes CAWSEVFVFSYEQYF. Full variable domain (missing parts from reference TRBV30 and TRBJ2-7): SQTIHQWPATLVQPVGSPLSLECTVEGTSNPNLYWYRQAAGRGLQLLFYSVGIGQISSEVPQNLSASRPQDRQFILSSKKLLLSDSGFYLCAWSEVFVFSYEQYFGPGTRLTVT.

This clonotype was counted many times. The chain employs TRBV10-3 and TRBJ2-7; D uncertain. V shed 2 bases and J shed 3 bases, with 5 bases lying between them. Germline V lookup: CDR1 ENHRY, CDR2 SYGVKD. The CDR3 is made up of 12 amino acids. The CDR3 nucleotides read TGTGCCATCAGTGAGGGCAGCTACGAGCAGTACTTC. Protein: CAISEGSYEQYF.

This clonotype was picked up many times. The rearrangement joins TRBV10-3 to TRBJ2-1, with a weak D call TRBD2 (6 bases). Germline lookup yields CDR1 ENHRY and CDR2 SYGVKD. V was clipped by 0 bases and J by 2 bases, with 26 bases between them. The CDR3 sequence is 21 residues long. For the CDR3, the DNA is TGTGCCATCAGTGAGTCGAAACGTACTAGCCAATCCTCCTGGCCCTACAATGAGCAGTTCTTC. Protein product: CAISESKRTSQSSWPYNEQFF.

This clonotype was found many times. The CDR3 is CSARDQNTDTQYF. The CDR3 DNA reads TGCAGCGCCCGGGACCAAAATACAGATACGCAGTATTTT. V is TRBV29-1 and J is TRBJ2-3, with D tentatively TRBD1 or TRBD2 (5 bases each). CDR1 is SQVTM and CDR2 is ANQGSEA in the germline V gene. The CDR3 contains 13 residues. V was shortened by 7 bases and J by 3 bases, with 14 bases between the two germline ends.

This clonotype was seen ten or more times. The gene calls are TRBV6-1 and TRBJ2-5, with 8 bases identical to TRBD1. This CDR3 comprises 15 residues. Unmatched junction bases numbered 8, after V lost 6 bases and J lost 2 bases. The germline V gene has CDR1 MNHNS and CDR2 SASEGT. The CDR3 here is CASREDRVRQETQYF. The CDR3 nucleotides read TGTGCCAGCAGGGAGGACAGGGTCCGGCAAGAGACCCAGTACTTC.

This clonotype was counted only a few times. V usage is TRBV30 and J usage is TRBJ2-5, with unresolved D. The length of the CDR3 is 14 residues. CDR1 and CDR2 from the germline V gene are GTSNPN and SVGIG (reference sequence). Trimming left V 7 bases short and J 3 bases short, with 18 bases between. CDR3 sequence: CASQPETREETQYF. CDR3 bases: TGTGCCTCCCAACCGGAGACTCGAGAAGAGACCCAGTACTTC.

In this sample, this clonotype turned up many times. The chain has TRBV3-1 and TRBJ1-3, with D unresolved. Germline CDR1 reads LGHDT; CDR2 reads YNNKEL (reference sequence). The CDR3 extends over 16 amino acids. V shed 1 base and J shed 0 bases, with 10 bases lying between them. The CDR3 DNA follows: TGTGCCAGCAGCCAAGGCGGACGGAGCTCTGGAAACACCATATATTTT. Its translation: CASSQGGRSSGNTIYF.

About this clonotype: Possible read error: a much larger clone is one base away. This chain joins TRBV7-9 and TRBJ1-1; TRBD1 aligns across 7 bases. This CDR3 comprises 13 residues. Per the germline V gene, CDR1 is SEHNR and CDR2 is FQNEAQ (reference sequence). CDR3 nucleotide sequence: TGTGCCAGCGTAGGGGGCCTGAACACTCAAGCTTTCTTT. Amino acids: CASVGGLNTQAFF.

This clonotype has more than one count but fewer than ten. V and J are TRBV7-2 and TRBJ2-1, with no clear D. The V and J ends lost 1 base and 8 bases respectively, with 12 bases between them. CDR1 and CDR2 from the germline V gene are SGHTA and FQGNSA. CDR3 length equals 14 residues. The CDR3 bases are TGTGCCAGCAGCTTAGTACGGAGCGACCATGAGCAGTTCTTC. This sequence encodes CASSLVRSDHEQFF.

The rearrangement links TRBV5-6 to TRBJ1-1, with TRBD1 as a possible D gene (6 bases). The CDR3 consists of 16 residues. The germline V gene has CDR1 SGHDT and CDR2 YYEEEE. With 4 bases removed from V and 3 bases from J, the gap between germline ends came to 19 bases. The CDR3 reads CASSLLGGAGDTEAFF. The CDR3 DNA reads TGTGCCAGCAGCCTCCTGGGGGGCGCAGGAGACACTGAAGCTTTCTTT.

The CDR3 DNA reads as TGTGCCAGCCAAAAGAGGAACACTGAAGCTTTCTTT. Translated: CASQKRNTEAFF. The chain combines TRBV28 with TRBJ1-1, with D unresolved. V lost 8 bases to trimming and J lost 1 base, with 8 bases between them. Germline V CDR1 and CDR2: MDHEN, SYDVKM. This CDR3 is 12 amino acids long.

This clonotype was observed a handful of times. DNA of the CDR3: TGTGCCTGGAGGGAGCGGGGGGGCCGGAGCGGGGAGCTGTTTTTT. Amino acids: CAWRERGGRSGELFF. This sequence joins TRBV30 and TRBJ2-2, with 10 bases lining up with TRBD2. The CDR3 totals 15 residues. Germline assignment: CDR1 GTSNPN and CDR2 SVGIG (reference sequence). The V segment lost 3 bases and the J segment 7 bases; nucleotides outside the gene matches: 8.

This clonotype was seen repeatedly, ten times or more. The chain has TRBV20-1 and TRBJ2-1; 10 bases align to TRBD2. The CDR3 has 15 residues. Looked up from germline, CDR1 is DFQATT and CDR2 is SNEGSKA (reference sequence). Trimming removed 3 bases from V and 9 bases from J; junction bases left unmatched: 11. The CDR3 nucleotides read TGCAGTGCTAGTTTCGAGTTAGCGGGAGGCGGTGAGCAGTTCTTC. This encodes CSASFELAGGGEQFF.

This chain links TRBV5-4 with TRBJ1-6, with a possible D match to TRBD1 (5 bases). The CDR3 has 14 residues. Looked up from germline, CDR1 is SGHNT and CDR2 is YYREEE (reference sequence). The germline V and J ends were trimmed by 4 bases and 5 bases, with 10 bases remaining between them. The CDR3 bases are TGTGCCAGCAGCGGGGACGGGGATAATTCACCCCTCCACTTT. Amino acid sequence: CASSGDGDNSPLHF.

A few counts support this clonotype. The chain joins TRBV7-9 to TRBJ2-3; D is uncertain. The V and J ends lost 0 bases and 7 bases respectively, with 8 bases between them. The CDR3 runs 13 residues. CDR1 is SEHNR and CDR2 is FQNEAQ in the germline V gene (reference sequence). The CDR3 region has the DNA TGTGCCAGCAGCTTAGCCTCTTCCCATACGCAGTATTTT. Protein: CASSLASSHTQYF.

This clonotype was observed at least ten times. The rearrangement links TRBV12-3 or TRBV12-4 to TRBJ2-1; 8 bases fit TRBD2. Unmatched junction bases numbered 8, after V lost 4 bases and J lost 0 bases. This CDR3 has 17 amino acids. In DNA, the CDR3 is TGTGCCAGCAGTTCACAACCTGCGGGGGGCTCCTACAATGAGCAGTTCTTC. Protein: CASSSQPAGGSYNEQFF.

The sample holds many counts of this clonotype. The genes are TRBV5-6 and TRBJ2-5; no clear D. Germline V gene data show CDR1 as SGHDT and CDR2 as YYEEEE. This CDR3 comprises 13 residues. Trimming left V 0 bases short and J 4 bases short, with 7 bases between. The CDR3 here is CASSLDPGETQYF. CDR3 nucleotides: TGTGCCAGCAGCTTGGATCCGGGAGAGACCCAGTACTTC.

This clonotype was detected many times. The rearrangement uses TRBV27 and TRBJ1-2; unclear D gene. Trimming took 3 bases from V and 4 from J, leaving 12 bases between them. This CDR3 region has 14 residues. Germline CDR1 MNHEY, CDR2 SMNVEV (reference sequence). As DNA, the CDR3 is TGTGCCAGCAGTTTGAGCCGGGAGGGCTATGGCTACACCTTC. Its translation: CASSLSREGYGYTF.

To note about this clonotype: A read error may explain this, as a much larger clone is one base away. CDR3 bases: TGTGCCAGCCAGAGTGGGACTAGCTACAATGAGCGGTTCTTC. This encodes CASQSGTSYNERFF. The genes are TRBV25-1 and TRBJ2-1; 9 bases match TRBD2. Germline CDR1 MGHDK, CDR2 SYGVNS. CDR3 length: 14 amino acids.

The J gene is TRBJ2-6, the V gene TRBV2; D uncertain. Germline-derived CDR1 and CDR2 are SNHLY and FYNNEI. The CDR3 totals 13 residues. Trimming shortened V by 8 bases and J by 2 bases, and 7 bases separated the two germline ends. The CDR3 coding sequence is TGTGCCAGCGCCAGTACTGGGGCCAACGTCCTGACTTTC. Its protein product is CASASTGANVLTF.

This clonotype was detected ten times or more. The chain carries TRBV30 and TRBJ2-1, with D hard to call. The CDR3 contains 12 residues. CDR1 GTSNPN and CDR2 SVGIG come from the germline V gene (reference sequence). Trimming shortened V by 0 bases and J by 10 bases, and 10 bases separated the two germline ends. CDR3 protein: CAWSVGLLEQFF. The CDR3 nucleotides read TGTGCCTGGAGTGTAGGTTTATTGGAGCAGTTCTTC.

The chain joins TRBV30 to TRBJ1-5; D is possibly TRBD1 (5 bases). V lost 5 bases and J 2 bases, leaving 10 bases between the germline ends. The CDR3 is 13 amino acids. Germline CDR1 and CDR2: GTSNPN and SVGIG (reference sequence). The CDR3 bases are TGTGCCTGGGACCAGGGAGGCAATCAGCCCCAGCATTTT. Its translation: CAWDQGGNQPQHF.